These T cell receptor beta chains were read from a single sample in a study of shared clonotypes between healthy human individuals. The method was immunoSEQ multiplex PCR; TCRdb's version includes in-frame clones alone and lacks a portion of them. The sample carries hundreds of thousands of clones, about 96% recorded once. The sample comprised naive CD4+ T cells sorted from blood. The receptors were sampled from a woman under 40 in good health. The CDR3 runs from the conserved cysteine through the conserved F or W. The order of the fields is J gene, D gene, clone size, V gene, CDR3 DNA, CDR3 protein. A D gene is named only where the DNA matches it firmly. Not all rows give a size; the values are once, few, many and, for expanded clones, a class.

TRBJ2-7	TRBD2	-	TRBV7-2	TGTGCCAGCAGCCCAGAGGGGACTATAGGCTACGAGCAGTACTTC	CASSPEGTIGYEQYF
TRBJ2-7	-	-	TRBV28	TGTGCCAGCAGTTTGGGGGAAAAGTGGTACTTC	CASSLGEKWYF
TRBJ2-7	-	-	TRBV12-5	TGTGCTGCCAAAGGGAGCTCCTACGAGCAGTACTTC	CAAKGSSYEQYF
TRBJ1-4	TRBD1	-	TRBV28	TGTGCCAGCAGTTGGCGGACAGGGGAGAAACTGTTTTTT	CASSWRTGEKLFF
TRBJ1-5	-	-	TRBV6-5	TGTGCCAGCAGCCCCGCGGGGGGAGAGCCCCAGCATTTT	CASSPAGGEPQHF
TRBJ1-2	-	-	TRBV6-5	TGTGCCAGCAGTTACTCGAGTTCCGGGTCGAATGGCTACACCTTC	CASSYSSSGSNGYTF
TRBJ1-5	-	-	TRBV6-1	TGTGCCAGCGGAGGAGGCTGGGGCAATCAGCCCCAGCATTTT	CASGGGWGNQPQHF
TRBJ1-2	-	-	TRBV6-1	TGTGCCAGCAGTGAGCTGGTGGTAAAGGCCTATGGCTACACCTTC	CASSELVVKAYGYTF
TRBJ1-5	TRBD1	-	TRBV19	TGTGCCAGTAGTACGACAGGGGGGAATAGCAATCAGCCCCAGCATTTT	CASSTTGGNSNQPQHF
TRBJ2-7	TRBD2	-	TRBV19	TGTGCCAGTAGTATTCTAGCGGCTAGCTCCTACGAGCAGTACTTC	CASSILAASSYEQYF
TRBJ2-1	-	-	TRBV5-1	TGCGCCAGCAGCCAGGGGGGGGCGAGCTCCTACAATGAGCAGTTCTTC	CASSQGGASSYNEQFF
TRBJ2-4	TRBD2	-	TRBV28	TGTGCCAGCTGGGGAGGGCTAGCGGGAGATTGGGCTGGGAACATTCAGTACTTC	CASWGGLAGDWAGNIQYF
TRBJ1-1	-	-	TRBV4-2	TGTGCCAGCAGCCAATCTCCTTGGGGAGAAACTGAAGCTTTCTTT	CASSQSPWGETEAFF
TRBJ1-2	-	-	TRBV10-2	TGCGCCAGCAGTGGGGTTGTGGATGGCTACACCTTC	CASSGVVDGYTF
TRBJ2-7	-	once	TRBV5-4	TGTGCCAGCAGTTGGGACTCCACTTCCTACGAGCAGTACTTC	CASSWDSTSYEQYF